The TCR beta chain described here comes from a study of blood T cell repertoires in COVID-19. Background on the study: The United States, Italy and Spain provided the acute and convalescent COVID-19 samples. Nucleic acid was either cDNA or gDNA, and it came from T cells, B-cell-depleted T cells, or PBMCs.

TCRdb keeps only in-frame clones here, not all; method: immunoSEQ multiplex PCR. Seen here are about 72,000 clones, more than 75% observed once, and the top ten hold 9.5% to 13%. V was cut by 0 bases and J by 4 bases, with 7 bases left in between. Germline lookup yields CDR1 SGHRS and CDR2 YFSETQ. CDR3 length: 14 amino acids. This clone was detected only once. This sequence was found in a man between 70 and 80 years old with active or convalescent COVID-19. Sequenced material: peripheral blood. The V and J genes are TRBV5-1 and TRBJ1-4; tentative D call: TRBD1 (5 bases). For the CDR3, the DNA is TGCGCCAGCAGCTTGGTGGGGGGTAATGAAAAACTGTTTTTT. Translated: CASSLVGGNEKLFF.